These 27 T cell receptor beta chains were sequenced from one sample in a study of Ad26.COV2.S vaccination and SARS-CoV-2 variants. The treatment denotes: about 20 received Ad26.COV2.S at low or high dose, single or two shots; several received placebo; per-sample allocation not given. Specimens were obtained on day 63 following the first vaccine or placebo injection. TCRdb keeps only in-frame clones here, not all; method: immunoSEQ multiplex PCR. Among around 400,000 clones, about nine tenths were seen once, and the ten largest hold approximately 1.9%. Sequenced here: peripheral blood, sampled in a trial of Ad26.COV2.S vaccine versus placebo. The origin of the receptors is a person aged 18-65 years who received the Ad26.COV2.S COVID-19 vaccine or a placebo.

The chain uses TRBV5-4 and TRBJ2-5, with a weak D call TRBD1 (6 bases). V was clipped by 0 bases and J by 5 bases, with 11 bases between them. From germline, CDR1 is SGHNT and CDR2 YYREEE (reference sequence). This CDR3 has 14 amino acids. The CDR3 region has the DNA TGTGCCAGCAGCTTGGTTTCGCAGGGGGAGACCCAGTACTTC. Translating it yields CASSLVSQGETQYF.

V is TRBV6-5 and J is TRBJ2-7, with TRBD1 matching over 9 bases. The CDR3 spans 14 residues. Germline-derived CDR1 and CDR2 are MNHEY and SVGAGI. With V trimmed by 6 bases and J by 2 bases, 5 bases remained unmatched. The CDR3 DNA sequence: TGTGCCAGCAGGAGGACAGGGGTCGCCTACGAGCAGTACTTC. Translated: CASRRTGVAYEQYF.

The V call is TRBV7-9, the J call TRBJ1-1; the D is unclear. The V end lost 4 bases, the J end lost 0 bases, and 9 bases lay between the germline ends. The germline CDR1 and CDR2 sequences are SEHNR and FQNEAQ (reference sequence). This CDR3 is 14 amino acids long. DNA of the CDR3: TGTGCCAGCAGCTCCGGACCGGTGAACACTGAAGCTTTCTTT. It encodes CASSSGPVNTEAFF.

The V call is TRBV28, the J call TRBJ2-1; D remains unclear. The CDR3 loop spans 15 amino acids. Germline V gene sequence: CDR1 MDHEN, CDR2 SYDVKM. The germline V and J ends were trimmed by 2 bases and 0 bases, with 8 bases remaining between them. The CDR3 spells CASSLSESSYNEQFF. The CDR3 bases are TGTGCCAGCAGTTTAAGCGAGAGCTCCTACAATGAGCAGTTCTTC.

The V call is TRBV5-1, the J call TRBJ2-2; unclear D gene. The CDR3 totals 13 residues. Germline V lookup: CDR1 SGHRS, CDR2 YFSETQ. V was pared by 1 base and J by 6 bases, with 7 bases between. Here the CDR3 reads CASSLRSSGELFF. In nucleotides, the CDR3 is TGCGCCAGCAGCTTGAGGTCGTCCGGGGAGCTGTTTTTT.

This chain connects TRBV5-1 to TRBJ2-1, with a weak D call TRBD2 (5 bases). V was shortened by 3 bases and J by 6 bases, with 10 bases between the two germline ends. Germline CDR1 SGHRS, CDR2 YFSETQ. The CDR3 has 13 residues. The CDR3: CASSSYAGNEQFF. CDR3 DNA sequence: TGCGCCAGCAGCTCCTACGCGGGCAATGAGCAGTTCTTC.

The chain is built from TRBV28 and TRBJ1-1; D might be TRBD1 (5 bases). This CDR3 comprises 13 residues. The V end was cut by 6 bases, the J end by 3 bases, with 11 bases between. Germline CDR1 and CDR2: MDHEN and SYDVKM. For the CDR3, the DNA is TGTGCCAGCAGGGCCTCGGGGGACACTGAAGCTTTCTTT. Protein product: CASRASGDTEAFF.

The chain has TRBV30 and TRBJ2-7, with D possibly TRBD2 on 6 matching bases. The CDR3 loop spans 14 amino acids. In germline, CDR1 is GTSNPN, CDR2 SVGIG (reference sequence). V was clipped by 0 bases and J by 7 bases, with 16 bases between them. CDR3 amino acids: CAWSVPGSPGEQYF. CDR3 nucleotide sequence: TGTGCCTGGAGTGTCCCCGGGAGTCCGGGTGAGCAGTACTTC.

The chain recombines TRBV6-5 with TRBJ1-5; TRBD1 matches at 7 bases. The trim removed 5 bases at V and 7 bases at J, leaving 11 bases unmatched. In germline, CDR1 is MNHEY, CDR2 SVGAGI. This CDR3 is built from 15 residues. DNA of the CDR3: TGTGCCAGCAGTCGACGGACAGGCCGGGGGCAGCCCCAGCATTTT. It codes for CASSRRTGRGQPQHF.

The rearrangement uses TRBV7-2 and TRBJ2-1, with a weak D call TRBD1 (7 bases). CDR1 SGHTA and CDR2 FQGNSA come from the germline V gene. V was clipped by 5 bases and J by 6 bases, with 17 bases between them. The CDR3 totals 15 residues. The CDR3 coding sequence is TGTGCCAGCAGCCCCCAGGGGGGTTCGGGCAATGAGCAGTTCTTC. It codes for CASSPQGGSGNEQFF.

The chain's CDR3 is CASRHLGQMGEQYF. The CDR3 DNA follows: TGTGCCAGCAGGCACCTGGGACAGATGGGAGAGCAGTACTTC. This sequence joins TRBV6-5 and TRBJ2-7; 7 nucleotides align to TRBD1. Germline V gene sequence: CDR1 MNHEY, CDR2 SVGAGI. CDR3 length equals 14 residues. J was trimmed by 7 bases and V by 6 bases; bases with no gene match: 12.

This sequence joins TRBV18 and TRBJ2-5, with unresolved D. The CDR3 loop spans 12 amino acids. Germline V gene lookup returns CDR1 KGHSH and CDR2 LQKENI. The ends were cut back, 6 bases at V and 4 bases at J, with 9 bases in the middle. This chain's CDR3 is CASSPWGETQYF. DNA for the CDR3: TGTGCCAGCTCCCCCTGGGGAGAGACCCAGTACTTC.

V gene TRBV28 combines with J gene TRBJ2-5; D gene uncertain. V lost 6 bases to trimming and J lost 7 bases, with 6 bases between them. This CDR3 contains 10 residues. The germline V gene has CDR1 MDHEN and CDR2 SYDVKM. CDR3 nucleotides: TGTGCCAGCAGCGGGCCGACCCAGTACTTC. Translation: CASSGPTQYF.

The CDR3 DNA follows: TGTGCCAGCAGCCCCGGGACAGGGGGAGAGGGGACTGAAGCTTTCTTT. Protein: CASSPGTGGEGTEAFF. This chain uses TRBV7-6 with TRBJ1-1; the match to TRBD1 covers 11 bases. The V gene's germline CDR1 is SGHVS and CDR2 FNYEAQ. Losses at the gene ends were 5 bases for V and 5 bases for J; bases not matched to a gene: 10. This CDR3 is 16 amino acids long.

This clone was detected once. V usage is TRBV28 and J usage is TRBJ2-7, with a weak D call TRBD2 (6 bases). Trimming shortened V by 4 bases and J by 4 bases, and 14 bases separated the two germline ends. The CDR3 extends over 14 amino acids. The V gene's germline CDR1 is MDHEN and CDR2 SYDVKM. The CDR3 is CASSSGTLMYEQYF. The CDR3 bases are TGTGCCAGCAGTTCCGGGACTTTGATGTACGAGCAGTACTTC.

The J gene is TRBJ2-3, the V gene TRBV30; D is perhaps TRBD1 (5 bases). Deletions cut 0 bases from V and 3 bases from J, with 13 bases between. The CDR3 has 15 amino acids. Per the germline V gene, CDR1 is GTSNPN and CDR2 is SVGIG (reference sequence). The CDR3 DNA reads as TGTGCCTGGAGTGTCCAGGCAGGGCTAACAGATACGCAGTATTTT. It encodes CAWSVQAGLTDTQYF.

The V call is TRBV2, the J call TRBJ1-1; no firm D call. Germline assignment: CDR1 SNHLY and CDR2 FYNNEI. The CDR3 is 14 amino acids. V dropped 5 bases and J dropped 1 base, with 11 bases sitting between them. CDR3 protein: CASSTLQKNTEAFF. The DNA of the CDR3 is TGTGCCAGCAGTACGTTACAAAAGAACACTGAAGCTTTCTTT.

The chain joins TRBV21-1 to TRBJ1-6. TRBV21-1 is noted as a pseudogene. The CDR3 runs 16 residues. The CDR3 nucleotides are TGTGCCAGCCACGGGGGCCTACCCTCCTATAATTCACCCCTCCACTTT. Protein product: CASHGGLPSYNSPLHF.

The chain links TRBV10-3 to TRBJ2-5; no definite D call. The germline CDR1 and CDR2 sequences are ENHRY and SYGVKD. V was cut by 4 bases and J by 2 bases, with 8 bases left in between. The CDR3 consists of 13 residues. CDR3 coding DNA: TGTGCCATCAGTGGTAGGGCACAAGAGACCCAGTACTTC. Encoded protein: CAISGRAQETQYF.

This chain connects TRBV2 to TRBJ1-1; D is perhaps TRBD1 (5 bases). V gave up 4 bases and J gave up 4 bases, with 13 bases separating them. This CDR3 is built from 14 residues. Germline CDR1 is SNHLY and CDR2 is FYNNEI. The CDR3 coding sequence is TGTGCCAGCAGTGGGCTTGCGGGGGGCACTGAAGCTTTCTTT. It encodes CASSGLAGGTEAFF.

The V and J genes are TRBV5-6 and TRBJ2-7; 14 bases are a match to TRBD2. V lost 4 bases to trimming and J lost 6 bases; unmatched junction nucleotides: 3. Germline values: CDR1 SGHDT, CDR2 YYEEEE. The CDR3 consists of 14 residues. The CDR3 DNA reads as TGTGCCAGCAGCCAGACTAGCGGGAGGGGCGAGCAGTACTTC. It encodes CASSQTSGRGEQYF.

The chain joins TRBV10-3 to TRBJ2-7; D ambiguous. Germline lookup yields CDR1 ENHRY and CDR2 SYGVKD. The CDR3 consists of 12 residues. Trimming pared 0 bases from V and 7 bases from J, leaving 7 bases between. CDR3 amino acids: CAISESVIEQYF. CDR3 DNA: TGTGCCATCAGTGAGTCTGTAATAGAGCAGTACTTC.

The chain recombines TRBV13 with TRBJ2-3; the D is unclear. The CDR3 sequence is 13 residues long. V lost 5 bases and J 1 base, leaving 7 bases between the germline ends. Per the germline V gene, CDR1 is PRHDT and CDR2 is FYEKMQ (reference sequence). CDR3 in amino acids: CASSLPGTDTQYF. CDR3 nucleotide sequence: TGTGCCAGCAGCCTTCCAGGCACAGATACGCAGTATTTT.

The V gene is TRBV7-7, the J gene TRBJ2-1; D may match TRBD1 or TRBD2 (6 bases each). The CDR3 length is 12 residues. CDR1 SSHAT and CDR2 FNYEAQ come from the germline V gene (reference sequence). CDR3 residues: CAERGRDHEQFF. DNA of the CDR3: TGTGCTGAACGGGGGCGGGACCATGAGCAGTTCTTC.

The chain employs TRBV4-1 and TRBJ2-6; 9 nucleotides align to TRBD1. J lost 1 base, V lost 1 base, and 5 bases had no gene match. CDR1 MGHRA and CDR2 YSYEKL come from the germline V gene. CDR3 length: 18 amino acids. In nucleotides, the CDR3 is TGCGCCAGCAGCCAAGCCCCCGGGACAGGGTCTGGGGCCAACGTCCTGACTTTC. Amino acid sequence: CASSQAPGTGSGANVLTF.

The chain joins TRBV18 to TRBJ2-5; TRBD1 might be the D (5 bases). The germline V gene has CDR1 KGHSH and CDR2 LQKENI. The V end was cut by 0 bases, the J end by 5 bases, with 13 bases between. The CDR3 is made up of 15 amino acids. CDR3 region: CASSPPGRAGETQYF. The CDR3 DNA sequence: TGTGCCAGCTCACCACCTGGCAGGGCTGGCGAGACCCAGTACTTC.

CDR3 nucleotide sequence: TGTGCCAGCAGCGAGAGACAGGGAGTCGGAAAACTGTTTTTT. Protein sequence: CASSERQGVGKLFF. The chain recombines TRBV9 with TRBJ1-4; 7 positions agree with TRBD1. The V and J ends lost 3 bases and 10 bases, in that order; junction bases with no gene match: 9. Per the germline V gene, CDR1 is SGDLS and CDR2 is YYNGEE. The CDR3 sequence is 14 residues long.